These 31 T cell receptor beta chains share one sample of origin, sequenced in a study of OX40 agonist ivuxolimab in advanced cancers. Assay: immunoSEQ multiplex PCR; the TCRdb copy retains only in-frame clones and omits some. The sample holds 70,000 to 85,000 clones, about 94% seen once. The source material was CD4+ or CD8+ T cells sorted from blood, sampled in a trial of the OX40 agonist ivuxolimab. The receptors come from an adult with an advanced solid tumor such as melanoma, head and neck, liver or kidney cancer.

V usage is TRBV5-6 and J usage is TRBJ2-7; D is unclear. Germline CDR1 and CDR2: SGHDT and YYEEEE. V lost 4 bases and J lost 0, with 5 bases in between. The CDR3 length is 12 residues. The CDR3 DNA reads TGTGCCAGCAGCCTTATCTCCTACGAGCAGTACTTC. The encoded protein is CASSLISYEQYF.

The rearrangement links TRBV7-2 to TRBJ2-3, with D perhaps matching TRBD2 (6 bases). V was shortened by 5 bases and J by 0 bases, with 24 bases between the two germline ends. Germline assignment: CDR1 SGHTA and CDR2 FQGNSA. This CDR3 has 19 amino acids. The CDR3 sequence is CASSPRAVFRRASTDTQYF. In DNA form, the CDR3 reads TGTGCCAGCAGCCCAAGGGCCGTATTCCGGAGGGCTAGCACAGATACGCAGTATTTT.

The chain uses TRBV6-6 and TRBJ1-1; 10 nucleotides line up with TRBD1. This CDR3 has 16 amino acids. Germline trimming cut 8 bases from V and 4 bases from J; bases unmatched to any gene: 13. Per germline, CDR1 MNHNY and CDR2 SVGAGI (reference sequence). CDR3 in DNA: TGTGCCAGCCTTGGACAGGGGGTATTTGGGGCCACTGAAGCTTTCTTT. Protein product: CASLGQGVFGATEAFF.

V usage is TRBV4-1 and J usage is TRBJ2-1; no clear D. Germline CDR1 reads MGHRA; CDR2 reads YSYEKL. The CDR3 consists of 19 residues. V was cut by 1 base and J by 0 bases, with 19 bases left in between. CDR3 sequence reads: CASSQVPSSTLSSYNEQFF. As DNA, the CDR3 is TGCGCCAGCAGCCAAGTTCCCTCCTCTACCCTCAGCTCCTACAATGAGCAGTTCTTC.

The gene calls are TRBV4-3 and TRBJ2-7; D tentatively reads TRBD1 or TRBD2 (5 bases each). Germline CDR1 reads LGHNA; CDR2 reads YSLEER. V was clipped by 0 bases and J by 7 bases, with 25 bases between them. The CDR3 has 18 amino acids. The CDR3, as DNA: TGCGCCAGCAGCCAAGATTCAGAGGGGTCGTATATAACTGCAGAGCAGTACTTC. This gives the protein CASSQDSEGSYITAEQYF.

The chain employs TRBV4-3 and TRBJ2-2; 8 bases map to TRBD1. The CDR3 runs to 15 residues. V dropped 1 base and J dropped 3; count of bases not matched to a gene: 1. The germline V gene encodes CDR1 LGHNA and CDR2 YSLEER. CDR3 amino acids: CASSQAGGYTGELFF. As DNA, the CDR3 is TGCGCCAGCAGCCAAGCAGGGGGCTACACCGGGGAGCTGTTTTTT.

This clone was seen a handful of times. This sequence joins TRBV5-1 and TRBJ2-2; D unclear. Germline V lookup: CDR1 SGHRS, CDR2 YFSETQ. V lost 0 bases and J lost 6, with 0 bases in between. This CDR3 spans 11 amino acids. CDR3 sequence (DNA): TGCGCCAGCAGCTTGGCCGGGGAGCTGTTTTTT. Amino acids: CASSLAGELFF.

The chain uses TRBV7-6 and TRBJ2-5, with 9 bases lining up with TRBD2. The end of the DNA aligns better with TRBJ2-7, so the J call may be wrong. Germline-derived CDR1 and CDR2 are SGHVS and FNYEAQ. This CDR3 has 15 residues. The CDR3 region is CASSLAGGRAAEQYF. CDR3 bases: TGTGCCAGCAGCTTAGCGGGCGGGAGGGCCGCCGAGCAGTACTTC.

This clone showed up just once. The rearrangement joins TRBV11-2 to TRBJ2-7, with a weak D call TRBD2 (5 bases). This CDR3 is 15 amino acids long. Deletions cut 2 bases from V and 0 bases from J, with 11 bases between. CDR1 is SGHAT and CDR2 is FQNNGV in the germline V gene. CDR3 in DNA: TGTGCCAGCAGCTTAAGTAGCGAGAGCTCCTACGAGCAGTACTTC. This gives the protein CASSLSSESSYEQYF.

J is TRBJ1-2 and V is TRBV19; 7 nucleotides line up with TRBD1. CDR3 size: 17 residues. Germline V gene lookup returns CDR1 LNHDA and CDR2 SQIVND (reference sequence). V shed 5 bases and J 4 bases; nucleotides not matched to a gene: 16. The CDR3 spells CASSVKVAGGLIYGYTF. The CDR3 nucleotides read TGTGCCAGTAGTGTCAAAGTGGCAGGGGGTCTTATCTATGGCTACACCTTC. The variable domain in full, completed from reference TRBV19 and TRBJ1-2, reads DGGITQSPKYLFRKEGQNVTLSCEQNLNHDAMYWYRQDPGQGLRLIYYSQIVNDFQKGDIAEGYSVSREKKESFPLTVTSAQKNPTAFYLCASSVKVAGGLIYGYTFGSGTRLTVV.

This chain connects TRBV9 to TRBJ2-7; a weak D match, TRBD2 (6 bases). The CDR3 sequence is 14 residues long. Trimming took off 0 bases at V and 7 bases at J, with 14 bases between the two ends. Germline CDR1 reads SGDLS; CDR2 reads YYNGEE. The CDR3 is CASSVVGNAGEQYF. The CDR3 bases are TGTGCCAGCAGCGTAGTGGGCAATGCGGGGGAGCAGTACTTC. The full variable domain, with the rest looked up from reference TRBV9 and TRBJ2-7, is DSGVTQTPKHLITATGQRVTLRCSPRSGDLSVYWYQQSLDQGLQFLIQYYNGEERAKGNILERFSAQQFPDLHSELNLSSLELGDSALYFCASSVVGNAGEQYFGPGTRLTVT.

The chain combines TRBV19 with TRBJ2-1; the match to TRBD2 covers 11 bases. CDR1 is LNHDA, CDR2 SQIVND, per germline (reference sequence). The CDR3 is 15 amino acids. V was pared by 3 bases and J by 8 bases, with 6 bases of the junction left unmatched. The CDR3 sequence: CASSMWLAGGDEQFF. The CDR3 bases are TGTGCCAGTAGTATGTGGCTAGCGGGAGGTGATGAGCAGTTCTTC.

The chain recombines TRBV12-5 with TRBJ2-4; 7 bases agree with TRBD1. The CDR3 extends over 18 amino acids. CDR1 and CDR2 (germline): LGHNT, FRNRAP. With V trimmed by 0 bases and J by 2 bases, 10 bases remained unmatched. The CDR3 coding sequence is TGTGCTAGTGGTTTGGTGTCCGACAGGGAGTTATCCAAAAACATTCAGTACTTC. Its protein product is CASGLVSDRELSKNIQYF.

The gene calls are TRBV7-3 and TRBJ2-7, with TRBD2 matching 14 bases. Germline assignment: CDR1 SGHTA and CDR2 FQGTGA. The CDR3 loop spans 20 amino acids. The V and J ends lost 5 bases and 3 bases, in that order; junction bases with no gene match: 18. The DNA of the CDR3 is TGTGCCAGCAGCCCCCCCGGAGGGCGACTAGCGGGAGGGGTAGACTACGAGCAGTACTTC. Translated, it gives CASSPPGGRLAGGVDYEQYF.

The chain recombines TRBV11-3 with TRBJ1-2, with TRBD1 matching over 11 bases. V lost 3 bases to trimming and J lost 4 bases; unmatched junction nucleotides: 7. CDR1 SGHNT and CDR2 YENEEA come from the germline V gene. The CDR3 is 16 amino acids. The CDR3: CASSLEGQGGSYGYTF. The CDR3, as DNA: TGTGCCAGCAGCTTGGAGGGACAGGGGGGTAGCTATGGCTACACCTTC.

The chain uses TRBV7-2 and TRBJ2-1; TRBD2 might be the D (6 bases). Trimming pared 1 base from V and 15 bases from J, leaving 16 bases between. This CDR3 is built from 13 residues. Germline loops: CDR1 SGHTA, CDR2 FQGNSA. The CDR3, as DNA: TGTGCCAGCAGCTTAGACCCGATCGCGGGGAGGTTCTTC. Its protein is CASSLDPIAGRFF.

V gene TRBV29-1 combines with J gene TRBJ2-1; 7 bases are shared with TRBD2. V lost 7 bases to trimming and J lost 4 bases; unmatched junction nucleotides: 10. CDR1 SQVTM and CDR2 ANQGSEA come from the germline V gene. This CDR3 spans 14 amino acids. Here the CDR3 DNA reads TGCAGCGGGGGGGGGAGAACAACATACAATGAGCAGTTCTTC. Its protein product is CSGGGRTTYNEQFF.

V and J are TRBV10-3 and TRBJ1-2; perhaps TRBD1 as D (6 bases). Per the germline V gene, CDR1 is ENHRY and CDR2 is SYGVKD. V gave up 7 bases and J gave up 4 bases, with 10 bases separating them. CDR3 size: 12 residues. Written as DNA, the CDR3 is TGTGCCATCAAGCCGGACAGCTATGGCTACACCTTC. It is translated as CAIKPDSYGYTF.

The V call is TRBV27, the J call TRBJ2-6; a possible D gene is TRBD2 (5 bases). The germline V and J ends were trimmed by 5 bases and 5 bases, with 7 bases remaining between them. The germline CDR1 and CDR2 sequences are MNHEY and SMNVEV (reference sequence). The CDR3 runs 13 residues. CDR3 in DNA: TGTGCCAGCAGTGGAGGCTGGGCCAACGTCCTGACTTTC. Amino acids: CASSGGWANVLTF.

The chain links TRBV5-6 to TRBJ1-2, with D perhaps TRBD1 (6 bases). V lost 2 bases to trimming and J lost 8 bases, with 19 bases between them. Germline assignment: CDR1 SGHDT and CDR2 YYEEEE. This CDR3 has 15 residues. The CDR3 protein is CASSLGSARGSGYTF. For the CDR3, the DNA is TGTGCCAGCAGCTTAGGAAGTGCCAGGGGCTCAGGCTACACCTTC.

The chain combines TRBV6-5 with TRBJ1-4; D is uncertain. The CDR3 has 13 amino acids. The germline V and J ends were trimmed by 2 bases and 5 bases, with 6 bases remaining between them. Germline V gene sequence: CDR1 MNHEY, CDR2 SVGAGI. Here the CDR3 DNA reads TGTGCCAGCAGTTACGCGGGAAATGAAAAACTGTTTTTT. It encodes CASSYAGNEKLFF.

The chain combines TRBV11-1 with TRBJ2-5; 7 nucleotides line up with TRBD1. Germline trimming cut 5 bases from V and 6 bases from J; bases unmatched to any gene: 9. In germline, CDR1 is SGHAT, CDR2 FQDESV (reference sequence). The CDR3 extends over 14 amino acids. CDR3 residues: CASSPTLQGQTQYF. CDR3 coding DNA: TGTGCCAGCAGCCCCACACTACAGGGGCAGACCCAGTACTTC.

V and J are TRBV29-1 and TRBJ2-7; 14 nucleotides line up with TRBD2. CDR3 length equals 14 residues. V shed 4 bases and J 5 bases; nucleotides not matched to a gene: 4. CDR1 and CDR2 (germline): SQVTM, ANQGSEA. The CDR3 sequence: CSVGGLAGVHEQYF. CDR3 coding DNA: TGCAGCGTTGGGGGACTAGCGGGAGTGCACGAGCAGTACTTC.

V gene TRBV21-1 combines with J gene TRBJ2-7; TRBD2 is the table's D call and was not checked against the DNA. TRBV21-1 is a pseudogene segment. The CDR3 consists of 15 residues. Here the CDR3 reads CASSLLGAEWYEQYF. The DNA for the CDR3 is TGTGCCAGCAGCCTCTTGGGAGCGGAGTGGTACGAGCAGTACTTC.

The J gene is TRBJ2-2, the V gene TRBV28; D is undetermined. V was clipped by 3 bases and J by 1 base, with 6 bases between them. The CDR3 is made up of 14 amino acids. Germline V lookup: CDR1 MDHEN, CDR2 SYDVKM. CDR3 protein: CASSFRLNTGELFF. The CDR3 nucleotides read TGTGCCAGCAGTTTTCGACTGAACACCGGGGAGCTGTTTTTT.

The rearrangement joins TRBV7-9 to TRBJ2-7, with D possibly TRBD2 on 6 matching bases. V gave up 5 bases and J gave up 2 bases, with 19 bases separating them. The germline gives CDR1 SEHNR, CDR2 FQNEAQ (reference sequence). The CDR3 is 16 amino acids. Written as DNA, the CDR3 is TGTGCCAGCAGCGAAAGACGGGGGACCTCTCCCTACGAGCAGTACTTC. It codes for CASSERRGTSPYEQYF.

The chain couples TRBV21-1 to TRBJ1-5. TRBV21-1 is given as a pseudogene. The CDR3 is made up of 15 amino acids. CDR3 region: CASSKGGGERQPQHF. The CDR3 DNA reads TGTGCCAGCAGCAAAGGCGGAGGGGAAAGACAGCCCCAGCATTTT.

V is TRBV6-5 and J is TRBJ2-5, with D perhaps TRBD1 (6 bases). With the DNA end fitting TRBJ2-7 better, the J assignment may be wrong. The V gene's germline CDR1 is MNHEY and CDR2 SVGAGI. This CDR3 spans 14 amino acids. The CDR3 bases are TGTGCCAGCAGTCCCCCGACAGGACACTACGAGCAGTACTTC. Residues: CASSPPTGHYEQYF.

The CDR3 nucleotides read TGCGCCAGCGGCCCCGGGACAGCGAACACCGGGGAGCTGTTTTTT. It translates to CASGPGTANTGELFF. The chain couples TRBV23-1 to TRBJ2-2; 7 bases align to TRBD1. Being an ORF, TRBV23-1 has a function that is uncertain. The CDR3 runs 15 residues. J lost 0 bases, V lost 8 bases, and 6 bases had no gene match.

The chain is built from TRBV6-5 and TRBJ2-7, with 7 bases fitting TRBD1. The CDR3 length is 11 residues. J was trimmed by 4 bases and V by 9 bases; bases with no gene match: 3. Germline V gene data show CDR1 as MNHEY and CDR2 as SVGAGI. CDR3 amino acids: CASMTGYEQYF. The CDR3 DNA follows: TGTGCCAGTATGACAGGGTACGAGCAGTACTTC.

The V and J genes are TRBV5-4 and TRBJ2-7, with D unclear. The CDR3 sequence is 14 residues long. CDR1 SGHNT and CDR2 YYREEE come from the germline V gene (reference sequence). The ends were cut back, 4 bases at V and 0 bases at J, with 11 bases in the middle. The CDR3 DNA reads TGTGCCAGCAGCGAGGACCTGAGCTCCTACGAGCAGTACTTC. This sequence encodes CASSEDLSSYEQYF. The full variable domain, completed using reference TRBV5-4 and TRBJ2-7, is ETGVTQSPTHLIKTRGQQVTLRCSSQSGHNTVSWYQQALGQGPQFIFQYYREEENGRGNFPPRFSGLQFPNYSSELNVNALELDDSALYLCASSEDLSSYEQYFGPGTRLTVT.